Listed below are T cell receptor beta chains from one sample, sequenced in a study of T cell repertoires in cytomegalovirus infection. TCRdb recomputed calls from the reads with MiXCR, one row per CDR3 protein. The top ten clones hold approximately 14% of a sample with about 450,000 distinct CDR3 sequences, roughly 31% of them seen once. Sequenced input: PBMCs. Receptors were obtained from a human donor in good health (CMV status not recorded). Some clones in this sample may be carry-over from other donors' samples. CDR3s include the opening cysteine and the closing phenylalanine or tryptophan. Fields, in order: clone size, V gene, J gene, D gene, CDR3 DNA, CDR3 protein. A D gene is named only where the DNA matches it firmly. Rows may omit the clone size; those that give it use once, few, many or a size class.

abundance: -; v_gene: TRBV6-6; j_gene: TRBJ1-1; d_gene: TRBD1; CDR3nt: TGTGCCAGCAAGAGCCGGGACAGGGGATCTGAAGCTTTCTTT; CDR3aa: CASKSRDRGSEAFF
abundance: -; v_gene: TRBV12-3/TRBV12-4; j_gene: TRBJ1-5; d_gene: -; CDR3nt: TGTGCCAGCAGTTTAGACCCGCAGAAGCATTTT; CDR3aa: CASSLDPQKHF
abundance: -; v_gene: TRBV28; j_gene: TRBJ2-2; d_gene: -; CDR3nt: TGTGCCAGCAGCATCCCCCAGGGCAACACCGGGGAGCTGTTTTTT; CDR3aa: CASSIPQGNTGELFF
abundance: -; v_gene: TRBV20-1; j_gene: TRBJ1-5; d_gene: TRBD1; CDR3nt: TGCAGTGCTAGTCTATCGGGACAGGGTCATCAGCCCCAGCATTTT; CDR3aa: CSASLSGQGHQPQHF
abundance: few; v_gene: TRBV6-1; j_gene: TRBJ1-1; d_gene: -; CDR3nt: TGTGCCAGCAGTGGCGGGGACACCCGAGTCACTGAAGCTTTCTTT; CDR3aa: CASSGGDTRVTEAFF
abundance: few; v_gene: TRBV6-5; j_gene: TRBJ1-4; d_gene: -; CDR3nt: TGTGCCAGCAGTTACTCACCGACCACTAATGAAAAACTGTTTTTT; CDR3aa: CASSYSPTTNEKLFF
abundance: -; v_gene: TRBV30; j_gene: TRBJ1-4; d_gene: TRBD1; CDR3nt: TGTGCCTGGAGTGCGGGACAGGGAGAAAAACTGTTTTTT; CDR3aa: CAWSAGQGEKLFF
abundance: few; v_gene: TRBV4-1; j_gene: TRBJ1-6; d_gene: TRBD1; CDR3nt: TGCGCCAGCAGCCAAGATGACGTCAGGGGGAATTCACCCCTCCACTTT; CDR3aa: CASSQDDVRGNSPLHF
abundance: -; v_gene: TRBV7-8; j_gene: TRBJ2-7; d_gene: -; CDR3nt: TGTGCCAGCAGCTCTACCGGGAACCCCTACGAGCAGTACTTC; CDR3aa: CASSSTGNPYEQYF
abundance: many; v_gene: TRBV10-2; j_gene: TRBJ1-1; d_gene: TRBD1; CDR3nt: TGCGCCAGCAGTGGACAGGGACGCACTGAAGCTTTCTTT; CDR3aa: CASSGQGRTEAFF
abundance: -; v_gene: TRBV6-6; j_gene: TRBJ2-5; d_gene: -; CDR3nt: TGTGCCAGCAGTCCCGCGACCTTTTGGACCCAGTACTTC; CDR3aa: CASSPATFWTQYF
abundance: -; v_gene: TRBV5-3; j_gene: TRBJ2-1; d_gene: -; CDR3nt: TGTGCCAGCAGCTTGGCTGAGTCCTACAATGAGCAGTTCTTC; CDR3aa: CASSLAESYNEQFF
abundance: few; v_gene: TRBV4-1; j_gene: TRBJ2-5; d_gene: -; CDR3nt: TGCGCCAGCAGTCAGACCCGGGGGACGATGGAGACCCAGTACTTC; CDR3aa: CASSQTRGTMETQYF
abundance: many; v_gene: TRBV7-6; j_gene: TRBJ2-1; d_gene: -; CDR3nt: TGTGCCAGCAGCTACGCATCTTTAAGGACCCTCGACAATGAGCAGTTCTTC; CDR3aa: CASSYASLRTLDNEQFF
abundance: few; v_gene: TRBV18; j_gene: TRBJ2-1; d_gene: TRBD2; CDR3nt: TGTGCCAGCTCCCAGCGGGGGGCAGATGAGCAGTTCTTC; CDR3aa: CASSQRGADEQFF
abundance: -; v_gene: TRBV6-6; j_gene: TRBJ1-3; d_gene: -; CDR3nt: TGTGCCAGCAGGGATGCCGGGACTGTAAACACCATATCTTTT; CDR3aa: CASRDAGTVNTISF
abundance: -; v_gene: TRBV24-1; j_gene: TRBJ2-7; d_gene: -; CDR3nt: TGTGCCACCAGTGACGTCGACGAGCAGTACTTC; CDR3aa: CATSDVDEQYF
abundance: many; v_gene: TRBV10-1; j_gene: TRBJ2-3; d_gene: TRBD2; CDR3nt: TGCGCCAGCAGCCGACTAGCGGGGGCACGGGATACGCAGTATTTT; CDR3aa: CASSRLAGARDTQYF
abundance: -; v_gene: TRBV7-9; j_gene: TRBJ2-5; d_gene: TRBD1; CDR3nt: TGTGCCAGCAGCCTACAGGGGCGGGCGGAGACCCAGTACTTC; CDR3aa: CASSLQGRAETQYF
abundance: few; v_gene: TRBV5-1; j_gene: TRBJ1-4; d_gene: -; CDR3nt: TGCGCCAGCAGCTCAAAAGCAACTAATGAAAAACTGTTTTTT; CDR3aa: CASSSKATNEKLFF
abundance: -; v_gene: TRBV14; j_gene: TRBJ2-1; d_gene: TRBD1; CDR3nt: TGTGCCAGCAGCGTACCGGGACAGAAAAATGAGCAGTTCTTC; CDR3aa: CASSVPGQKNEQFF
abundance: few; v_gene: TRBV7-9; j_gene: TRBJ2-3; d_gene: -; CDR3nt: TGTGCCAGCAGCGCAACAGGGAGTGAGTCAGATACGCAGTATTTT; CDR3aa: CASSATGSESDTQYF
abundance: few; v_gene: TRBV3-1; j_gene: TRBJ1-2; d_gene: -; CDR3nt: TGTGCCAGCAGCCCACGAGATGTAAGGAGCTATGGCTACACCTTC; CDR3aa: CASSPRDVRSYGYTF
abundance: -; v_gene: TRBV5-8; j_gene: TRBJ2-2; d_gene: TRBD2; CDR3nt: TGTGCCAGCAGCTTGGAGCTAGCGGGGGAAACCACCGGGGAGCTGTTTTTT; CDR3aa: CASSLELAGETTGELFF
abundance: many; v_gene: TRBV5-1; j_gene: TRBJ2-7; d_gene: TRBD1; CDR3nt: TGCGCCAGCAGCCACCGGGACAGGGCTTCCGGCGAGCAGTACTTC; CDR3aa: CASSHRDRASGEQYF
abundance: -; v_gene: TRBV2; j_gene: TRBJ2-3; d_gene: -; CDR3nt: TGTGCCAGCAGCGGCTCCGGACAGTTCCGCACAGATACGCAGTATTTT; CDR3aa: CASSGSGQFRTDTQYF
abundance: many; v_gene: TRBV7-6; j_gene: TRBJ2-1; d_gene: -; CDR3nt: TGTGCCAGCAGCTTAGCCAAAAGCTCCTACAATGAGCAGTTCTTC; CDR3aa: CASSLAKSSYNEQFF
abundance: -; v_gene: TRBV20-1; j_gene: TRBJ2-1; d_gene: TRBD2; CDR3nt: TGCAGTGCCCATCCCTTAGCGGGACCGACCTACAATGAGCAGTTCTTC; CDR3aa: CSAHPLAGPTYNEQFF
abundance: few; v_gene: TRBV28; j_gene: TRBJ1-1; d_gene: -; CDR3nt: TGTGCCAGCAAGGAGGGCGGTAAGTCTGAAGCTTTCTTT; CDR3aa: CASKEGGKSEAFF
abundance: few; v_gene: TRBV4-1; j_gene: TRBJ1-1; d_gene: -; CDR3nt: TGCGCCAGCAGCCAAGATCGGGGCAGCAGCACTGAAGCTTTCTTT; CDR3aa: CASSQDRGSSTEAFF
abundance: -; v_gene: TRBV20-1; j_gene: TRBJ2-2; d_gene: -; CDR3nt: TGCAGTGCTAGAGGGCCCAACACCGGGGAGCTGTTTTTT; CDR3aa: CSARGPNTGELFF
abundance: -; v_gene: TRBV6-6; j_gene: TRBJ2-7; d_gene: -; CDR3nt: TGTGCCAGCGCCCCCTCATACTACGAGCAGTACTTC; CDR3aa: CASAPSYYEQYF
abundance: many; v_gene: TRBV7-6; j_gene: TRBJ2-5; d_gene: -; CDR3nt: TGTGCCAGCAGCTCGGGAACCCAAGAGACCCAGTACTTC; CDR3aa: CASSSGTQETQYF
abundance: -; v_gene: TRBV12-3/TRBV12-4; j_gene: TRBJ2-1; d_gene: -; CDR3nt: TGTGCCAGCAGTCACGGGCCCCGAACCGATGAGCAGTTCTTC; CDR3aa: CASSHGPRTDEQFF
abundance: few; v_gene: TRBV7-9; j_gene: TRBJ2-5; d_gene: TRBD2; CDR3nt: TGTGCCAGCAGCATAGGACTAGCGGGGTCGGTAGTAGAGACCCAGTACTTC; CDR3aa: CASSIGLAGSVVETQYF
abundance: few; v_gene: TRBV6-6; j_gene: TRBJ2-2; d_gene: TRBD1; CDR3nt: TGTGCCAGCAGTTACGCTCCAGGGACAGGGGACACCGGGGAGCTGTTTTTT; CDR3aa: CASSYAPGTGDTGELFF
abundance: -; v_gene: TRBV20-1; j_gene: TRBJ1-3; d_gene: -; CDR3nt: TGCAGTGCTCTTAACCAGGGCCCTGGAAACACCATATATTTT; CDR3aa: CSALNQGPGNTIYF
abundance: once; v_gene: TRBV6-5; j_gene: TRBJ2-1; d_gene: TRBD2; CDR3nt: TGTGCCAGCAGTTACTACCTAGCGGGGGATGAGCATTTCTTC; CDR3aa: CASSYYLAGDEHFF
abundance: -; v_gene: TRBV12-3/TRBV12-4; j_gene: TRBJ2-3; d_gene: TRBD2; CDR3nt: TGTGCCAGCAGCCCGACTCGCGGGGGTTCTTCAGATTCGCAGTATTTT; CDR3aa: CASSPTRGGSSDSQYF
abundance: -; v_gene: TRBV6-2/TRBV6-3; j_gene: TRBJ1-4; d_gene: -; CDR3nt: TGTGCCAGCAGTTACACGGGACGGCTCAATGAAAAACTGTTTTTT; CDR3aa: CASSYTGRLNEKLFF
abundance: many; v_gene: TRBV7-8; j_gene: TRBJ1-1; d_gene: -; CDR3nt: TGTGCCAGCAGCTCAAAACGTATCCGGGGTTCAGCGACTGAAGCTTTCTTT; CDR3aa: CASSSKRIRGSATEAFF
abundance: -; v_gene: TRBV20-1; j_gene: TRBJ1-1; d_gene: -; CDR3nt: TGCAGTGCTAGAGGCGGGGGGGGGGCGCTTACTGAAGCTTTCTTT; CDR3aa: CSARGGGGALTEAFF
abundance: -; v_gene: TRBV15; j_gene: TRBJ1-2; d_gene: TRBD1; CDR3nt: TGTGCCACCAGCAGATCTGGGACAGGGTATAGCTATGGCTACACCTTC; CDR3aa: CATSRSGTGYSYGYTF
abundance: many; v_gene: TRBV7-2; j_gene: TRBJ2-1; d_gene: -; CDR3nt: TGTGCCAGCAGCTTACCCCAAGACAGGAGCTCCTACAATGAGCAGTTCTTC; CDR3aa: CASSLPQDRSSYNEQFF
abundance: few; v_gene: TRBV9; j_gene: TRBJ2-7; d_gene: TRBD1; CDR3nt: TGTGCCAGCAGCGTAGGAGGGACAGGGGTTTACGAGCAGTACTTC; CDR3aa: CASSVGGTGVYEQYF
abundance: many; v_gene: TRBV12-3/TRBV12-4; j_gene: TRBJ1-2; d_gene: -; CDR3nt: TGTGCCAGCACCCCTGAGGCCCCCTATGGCTACACCTTC; CDR3aa: CASTPEAPYGYTF
abundance: many; v_gene: TRBV7-9; j_gene: TRBJ1-2; d_gene: TRBD1; CDR3nt: TGTGCCAGCAGTCAATCCGGGACAGACAACTATGGCTACACCTTC; CDR3aa: CASSQSGTDNYGYTF
abundance: -; v_gene: TRBV28; j_gene: TRBJ1-2; d_gene: TRBD1; CDR3nt: TGTGCCAGCACCTCGGACAGGGCTGGCTACACCTTC; CDR3aa: CASTSDRAGYTF
abundance: few; v_gene: TRBV6-8; j_gene: TRBJ2-3; d_gene: -; CDR3nt: TGTGCCAGCAGTTACTCGAGCGTCTGGGAGACAGGAAATATGGGGGCAGATACGCAGTATTTT; CDR3aa: CASSYSSVWETGNMGADTQYF
abundance: once; v_gene: TRBV6-2/TRBV6-3; j_gene: TRBJ2-7; d_gene: -; CDR3nt: TGTGCCAGCAGCTCAGCCAGGCGCTCCTACGAGCAGTACTTC; CDR3aa: CASSSARRSYEQYF
abundance: -; v_gene: TRBV12-3/TRBV12-4; j_gene: TRBJ1-4; d_gene: -; CDR3nt: TGTGCCAGCACCCCTCGGCGGGGGGTCGCTAATGAAAAACTGTTTTTT; CDR3aa: CASTPRRGVANEKLFF
abundance: -; v_gene: TRBV6-2/TRBV6-3; j_gene: TRBJ2-1; d_gene: -; CDR3nt: TGTGCCAGCAGCCCCGGGGCTGAGCAGTTCTTC; CDR3aa: CASSPGAEQFF
abundance: -; v_gene: TRBV6-2/TRBV6-3; j_gene: TRBJ2-5; d_gene: TRBD2; CDR3nt: TGTGCCAGCTCAAACGACCAGCGGGGACCTCACCAGTACTTC; CDR3aa: CASSNDQRGPHQYF
abundance: -; v_gene: TRBV19; j_gene: TRBJ1-5; d_gene: -; CDR3nt: TGTGCCAGTAGTAGCCTTAGAAGTAGCAATCAGCCCCAGCATTTT; CDR3aa: CASSSLRSSNQPQHF
abundance: -; v_gene: TRBV10-2; j_gene: TRBJ1-5; d_gene: TRBD1; CDR3nt: TGCGCCAGCAGTGAAATTCAGGGGGGCGGGAAACAGCCCCAGCATTTT; CDR3aa: CASSEIQGGGKQPQHF
abundance: -; v_gene: TRBV12-3/TRBV12-4; j_gene: TRBJ1-1; d_gene: -; CDR3nt: TGTGCCAGCAGTTTCAGGGTGGTAGGCACTGAAGCTTTCTTT; CDR3aa: CASSFRVVGTEAFF
abundance: -; v_gene: TRBV2; j_gene: TRBJ1-5; d_gene: -; CDR3nt: TGTGCCAGCAGTCCAGACGGGGGATATCAGCCCCAGCATTTT; CDR3aa: CASSPDGGYQPQHF